This paragraph reports one T cell receptor beta chain. Antigen specificity is unknown. This specimen comes from a study of OX40 agonist ivuxolimab in advanced cancers. Sequenced by immunoSEQ multiplex PCR; TCRdb stores in-frame clones only, minus some. The sample has about 37,000 clones, 70% to 80% seen once. General study findings and limits: Averaged across samples, CD8+ T cells carried more expanded clones than CD4+ did.

Germline CDR1 reads MNHEY; CDR2 reads SVGAGI. The ends were cut back, 7 bases at V and 4 bases at J, with 13 bases in the middle. This CDR3 is 13 amino acids long. This TCR derives from an adult with an advanced solid tumor such as melanoma, head and neck, liver or kidney cancer. The specimen was CD4+ or CD8+ T cells sorted from blood, collected in a trial of the OX40 agonist ivuxolimab. This chain joins TRBV6-5 and TRBJ1-1, with D possibly matching TRBD1 (5 bases). The CDR3 sequence is CASKTGRATEAFF. The CDR3 DNA is TGTGCCAGCAAAACAGGCCGGGCCACTGAAGCTTTCTTT.